Below, 30 T cell receptor beta chains from the same sample are listed, as sequenced in a study of blood T cell repertoires in COVID-19. Produced via immunoSEQ multiplex PCR; TCRdb's table is partial and in-frame only. The data show about 350,000 clones, over 80% seen once. The material sequenced was peripheral blood. The receptors shown here come from a man aged 25 to 40 with COVID-19, enrolled during active disease.

J is TRBJ1-5 and V is TRBV12-5; 9 bases are a match to TRBD1. CDR1 is LGHNT and CDR2 is FRNRAP in the germline V gene. With 4 bases clipped from V and 2 bases from J, the junction kept 6 bases outside the gene matches. The CDR3 has 16 amino acids. CDR3 coding DNA: TGTGCTAGTGGTTCCCACCGGACAGGGGGCAATCAGCCCCAGCATTTT. Its translation is CASGSHRTGGNQPQHF.

The chain has TRBV25-1 and TRBJ2-2; the D is unclear. The germline V and J ends were trimmed by 1 base and 4 bases, with 7 bases remaining between them. The CDR3 runs to 14 residues. Germline CDR1 is MGHDK and CDR2 is SYGVNS. In nucleotides, the CDR3 is TGTGCCAGCAGTGAATGGTCAGTCACCGGGGAGCTGTTTTTT. Translated: CASSEWSVTGELFF.

The chain carries TRBV19 and TRBJ2-3; tentative D call: TRBD2 (5 bases). CDR1 and CDR2 (germline): LNHDA, SQIVND (reference sequence). The CDR3 sequence is 15 residues long. Trimming removed 1 base at V and 2 bases at J, with 10 bases between. In nucleotides, the CDR3 is TGTGCCAGTAGTATAGGCGGCGGACTCACAGATACGCAGTATTTT. Amino acid sequence: CASSIGGGLTDTQYF.

The chain has TRBV28 and TRBJ1-2, with no clear D. The CDR3 spans 13 residues. In germline, CDR1 is MDHEN, CDR2 SYDVKM. V was clipped by 8 bases and J by 7 bases, with 17 bases between them. CDR3 DNA sequence: TGTGCCAGCGCCTCCACCACGACTCGTGGCTACACCTTC. This encodes CASASTTTRGYTF.

The genes are TRBV5-1 and TRBJ2-7; 12 bases fit TRBD2. J lost 0 bases, V lost 3 bases, and 13 bases had no gene match. Germline CDR1 is SGHRS and CDR2 is YFSETQ. This CDR3 is 19 amino acids long. CDR3 coding DNA: TGCGCCAGCAGCTCGCCTCGACTAGCGGGAGACCGAATCTCCTACGAGCAGTACTTC. Amino acids: CASSSPRLAGDRISYEQYF.

The chain couples TRBV5-1 to TRBJ1-5; 8 bases fit TRBD1. This CDR3 region has 14 residues. Trimming cost V 1 base and J 7 bases; bases outside gene matches: 4. CDR1 and CDR2 (germline): SGHRS, YFSETQ. CDR3 sequence (DNA): TGCGCCAGCAGCTTGACAGGGGGAAGGCAGCCCCAGCATTTT. Translated, it gives CASSLTGGRQPQHF.

The chain couples TRBV5-4 to TRBJ2-2; possibly TRBD1 for D (7 bases). V lost 6 bases and J lost 2, with 14 bases in between. The CDR3 covers 15 residues. Germline-derived CDR1 and CDR2 are SGHNT and YYREEE (reference sequence). The CDR3 region has the DNA TGTGCCAGCACCCAGGGGGGTCCCAACACCGGGGAGCTGTTTTTT. Amino acid sequence: CASTQGGPNTGELFF.

The chain uses TRBV18 and TRBJ2-6; 9 bases align to TRBD1. Looked up from germline, CDR1 is KGHSH and CDR2 is LQKENI. The J segment lost 12 bases and the V segment lost 2 bases, leaving 14 bases of the junction unmatched. This CDR3 is 17 amino acids long. The CDR3 DNA reads TGTGCCAGCTCACCAATGGCGGACAGGGGCCCCCGGATCGTCCTGACTTTC. Its translation is CASSPMADRGPRIVLTF.

V and J are TRBV28 and TRBJ1-2, with a possible D match to TRBD1 (5 bases). V lost 5 bases and J 8 bases, leaving 12 bases between the germline ends. This CDR3 has 12 residues. CDR1 MDHEN and CDR2 SYDVKM come from the germline V gene. The CDR3 region has the DNA TGTGCCAGCAGTATACGACAGAGAGGCTACACCTTC. Protein sequence: CASSIRQRGYTF.

V gene TRBV9 combines with J gene TRBJ2-3; D is possibly TRBD1 (5 bases). CDR3 length equals 16 residues. V was trimmed by 0 bases and J by 5 bases, leaving 16 bases between them. Germline V gene sequence: CDR1 SGDLS, CDR2 YYNGEE. CDR3 nucleotide sequence: TGTGCCAGCAGCGTAGATCCCACAGGTTCACTAGATACGCAGTATTTT. It is translated as CASSVDPTGSLDTQYF.

The rearrangement links TRBV18 to TRBJ2-5; the D gene is possibly TRBD2 (5 bases). This CDR3 has 15 residues. V was cut by 0 bases and J by 2 bases, with 10 bases left in between. Germline V lookup: CDR1 KGHSH, CDR2 LQKENI. CDR3 DNA sequence: TGTGCCAGCTCACCACCGTCAGCGGTACAAGAGACCCAGTACTTC. It encodes CASSPPSAVQETQYF.

The rearrangement uses TRBV27 and TRBJ2-7; 11 nucleotides match TRBD2. The CDR3 sequence is 15 residues long. Germline lookup yields CDR1 MNHEY and CDR2 SMNVEV (reference sequence). V was clipped by 7 bases and J by 6 bases; unmatched bases: 11. CDR3 sequence reads: CASTPGTSGVLEQYF. DNA for the CDR3: TGTGCCAGCACCCCGGGGACTAGCGGAGTTCTCGAGCAGTACTTC.

This rearrangement joins TRBV19 to TRBJ2-1; TRBD2 matches at 14 bases. CDR1 LNHDA and CDR2 SQIVND come from the germline V gene (reference sequence). The CDR3 consists of 15 residues. V dropped 7 bases and J dropped 7; count of bases not matched to a gene: 6. CDR3 coding DNA: TGTGCCAGTACCACAGGACTAGCGGGAGGTAATGAGCAGTTCTTC. The encoded protein is CASTTGLAGGNEQFF.

The V and J genes are TRBV11-2 and TRBJ2-7, with D perhaps TRBD2 (6 bases). The V end lost 5 bases, the J end lost 3 bases, and 17 bases lay between the germline ends. This CDR3 contains 15 residues. The germline V gene has CDR1 SGHAT and CDR2 FQNNGV. CDR3 DNA: TGTGCCAGCAGCCGTGCCGGGACTGAACGCTACGAGCAGTACTTC. This gives the protein CASSRAGTERYEQYF. The complete variable domain, with remaining parts taken from reference TRBV11-2 and TRBJ2-7, reads EAGVAQSPRYKIIEKRQSVAFWCNPISGHATLYWYQQILGQGPKLLIQFQNNGVVDDSQLPKDRFSAERLKGVDSTLKIQPAKLEDSAVYLCASSRAGTERYEQYFGPGTRLTVT.

The CDR3 spells CATSRGANQETQYF. The CDR3, as DNA: TGTGCCACCAGCAGAGGAGCAAACCAAGAGACCCAGTACTTC. The chain is built from TRBV15 and TRBJ2-5; D unresolved. There are 14 residues in the CDR3. Trimming left V 1 base short and J 0 bases short, with 6 bases between. The V gene's germline CDR1 is LNHNV and CDR2 YYDKDF (reference sequence).

The chain joins TRBV18 to TRBJ1-5; D is ambiguous. Trimming cost V 6 bases and J 6 bases, with 18 bases left between them. The germline gives CDR1 KGHSH, CDR2 LQKENI. The CDR3 has 15 amino acids. The CDR3 DNA follows: TGTGCCAGCTCTCCGACCGTGGGCTTTATTCAGCCCCAGCATTTT. This codes for CASSPTVGFIQPQHF.

The chain uses TRBV28 and TRBJ1-3; 10 nucleotides agree with TRBD1. Germline loops: CDR1 MDHEN, CDR2 SYDVKM. J lost 8 bases, V lost 6 bases, and 4 bases had no gene match. The CDR3 extends over 13 amino acids. The CDR3 sequence is CASSTGQGDTIYF. The DNA for the CDR3 is TGTGCCAGCAGCACCGGACAGGGGGACACCATATATTTT.

V gene TRBV7-2 combines with J gene TRBJ2-5, with D unresolved. CDR1 SGHTA and CDR2 FQGNSA come from the germline V gene. There are 12 residues in the CDR3. Trimming removed 3 bases from V and 5 bases from J, with 7 bases in between. The DNA of the CDR3 is TGTGCCAGCAGCTTCGTCGGGGAGACCCAGTACTTC. It translates to CASSFVGETQYF.

The table lists this clone with a count of one. The chain has TRBV27 and TRBJ1-5; D uncertain. In germline, CDR1 is MNHEY, CDR2 SMNVEV (reference sequence). V dropped 4 bases and J dropped 3 bases, with 4 bases sitting between them. The CDR3 runs 12 residues. CDR3 sequence: CASSSLNQPQHF. In nucleotides, the CDR3 is TGTGCCAGCAGTTCCCTCAATCAGCCCCAGCATTTT.

The rearrangement joins TRBV28 to TRBJ2-7; 9 bases are a match to TRBD1. Germline V gene sequence: CDR1 MDHEN, CDR2 SYDVKM. J was trimmed by 5 bases and V by 5 bases; bases with no gene match: 10. The CDR3 consists of 15 residues. The CDR3, as DNA: TGTGCCAGCAGTACACCGGGACAGGGTGTCAACGAGCAGTACTTC. It translates to CASSTPGQGVNEQYF. Drawing the rest from reference TRBV28 and TRBJ2-7, the complete variable domain is DVKVTQSSRYLVKRTGEKVFLECVQDMDHENMFWYRQDPGLGLRLIYFSYDVKMKEKGDIPEGYSVSREKKERFSLILESASTNQTSMYLCASSTPGQGVNEQYFGPGTRLTVT.

In this sample, this clone turned up a few times. This chain uses TRBV23-1 with TRBJ1-2; D is perhaps TRBD1 (5 bases). TRBV23-1 falls under the ORF class, with uncertain function. The germline V and J ends were trimmed by 0 bases and 4 bases, with 15 bases remaining between them. This CDR3 spans 16 amino acids. CDR3 region: CASSQSRSGITYGYTF. The CDR3 DNA is TGCGCCAGCAGTCAATCGCGATCAGGGATTACCTATGGCTACACCTTC.

There are many counts of this clone. The chain links TRBV20-1 to TRBJ2-1; D perhaps matches TRBD2 (5 bases). V was clipped by 5 bases and J by 7 bases, with 9 bases between them. The CDR3 is 11 residues long. CDR1 and CDR2 from the germline V gene are DFQATT and SNEGSKA (reference sequence). DNA of the CDR3: TGCAGTGCTGAGGGCTGGAATGAGCAGTTCTTC. Translated, it gives CSAEGWNEQFF.

The J gene is TRBJ1-3, the V gene TRBV6-5; 7 positions agree with TRBD1. The trim removed 8 bases at V and 0 bases at J, leaving 4 bases unmatched. This CDR3 has 14 residues. Germline CDR1 reads MNHEY; CDR2 reads SVGAGI. CDR3 residues: CASAGGDSGNTIYF. CDR3 DNA sequence: TGTGCCAGCGCAGGGGGAGACTCTGGAAACACCATATATTTT.

V and J are TRBV21-1 and TRBJ1-2; TRBD1, the table's D call, lacks a check against the DNA. TRBV21-1 is a pseudogene locus. The length of the CDR3 is 15 residues. DNA of the CDR3: TGTGCCAGCAGCCGCCCCGCCAGGGTTGTCGAGGGCTACACCTTC. It yields the protein CASSRPARVVEGYTF.

The J gene is TRBJ2-3, the V gene TRBV7-2; D not resolved. V lost 4 bases to trimming and J lost 0 bases, with 8 bases between them. This CDR3 spans 14 amino acids. Germline loops: CDR1 SGHTA, CDR2 FQGNSA. The CDR3 DNA sequence: TGTGCCAGCAGCTCGTATGAGAGCACAGATACGCAGTATTTT. Amino acids: CASSSYESTDTQYF.

The DNA for the CDR3 is TGTGCCAGCACGGACGGGATAGTCGCCGGGGAGCTGTTTTTT. The encoded protein is CASTDGIVAGELFF. The rearrangement joins TRBV3-1 (or the pseudogene TRBV3-2) to TRBJ2-2, with a weak D call TRBD2 (5 bases). The germline gives CDR1 LGHDT, CDR2 YNNKEL (reference sequence). Trimming removed 7 bases at V and 6 bases at J, with 15 bases between. The CDR3 runs 14 residues.

The chain has TRBV7-9 and TRBJ2-7; the match to TRBD2 covers 8 bases. The CDR3 is 13 amino acids. V lost 9 bases, J lost 3 bases, and 7 bases stayed unmatched. Germline CDR1 and CDR2: SEHNR and FQNEAQ (reference sequence). CDR3 amino acids: CASTREVGYEQYF. CDR3 DNA sequence: TGTGCCAGTACGCGGGAGGTGGGCTACGAGCAGTACTTC.

The V and J genes are TRBV7-3 and TRBJ2-1, with 11 nucleotides matching TRBD2. The CDR3 sequence is 17 residues long. Germline V gene data show CDR1 as SGHTA and CDR2 as FQGTGA. Germline trimming cut 5 bases from V and 5 bases from J; bases unmatched to any gene: 11. The CDR3 coding sequence is TGTGCCAGCAGCCTCGTTGGCGGGACTAGCGGAGACAATGAGCAGTTCTTC. The encoded protein is CASSLVGGTSGDNEQFF.

The rearrangement joins TRBV19 to TRBJ2-5, with D uncertain. V shed 4 bases and J shed 7 bases, with 13 bases lying between them. Germline V CDR1 and CDR2: LNHDA, SQIVND (reference sequence). This CDR3 has 13 residues. This CDR3 reads CASSSGTVGTQYF. CDR3 DNA: TGTGCCAGTAGTAGCGGTACGGTGGGGACCCAGTACTTC.

This clone has only one observation. The V call is TRBV5-1, the J call TRBJ2-3, with TRBD2 identical over 11 bases. The CDR3 extends over 16 amino acids. V was clipped by 5 bases and J by 2 bases; unmatched bases: 7. Germline-derived CDR1 and CDR2 are SGHRS and YFSETQ. The CDR3 coding sequence is TGCGCCAGCAGTAATCTAGCGGGGGGACTCACAGATACGCAGTATTTT. Protein product: CASSNLAGGLTDTQYF.